This record covers a single T cell receptor beta chain. Its specificity is not known. This sample was taken from a study of T cells expressing NK-cell markers. Study at large: According to the study, TCR beta repertoires originated from sorted CD3+CD56+NKG2C+, CD3+CD56+NKG2C- and CD3+CD56-NKG2C+ T cells. Of eight sequenced donors, seven were HCMV-seropositive and one HCMV-seronegative.

Study-wide results and caveats: Uncertainty persisted over the HCMV specificity of expanded NKG2C+ T cell clones. The contribution of dominant NKG2C+ clonotypes to CD8+ T cells in six or seven donors was roughly 1.0-7.5%.

Reanalyzing the 5' RACE reads, TCRdb keeps one entry per CDR3 protein, without DNA. This repertoire comprises roughly 110,000 distinct CDR3 sequences; its ten largest clones make up roughly 20%. The CDR3 is made up of 15 amino acids. The source of this sequence is a woman aged 18-70 years in good health. The V call is TRBV21-1, the J call TRBJ2-3; TCRdb selects TRBD1, and the lack of DNA leaves this call unchecked. TRBV21-1 is marked as a pseudogene. Sequences were obtained from blood T cells: a sorted CD56 or NKG2C T cell subset, CD4+ or CD8+ T cells, or bulk PBMC T cells (not recorded which). CDR3 protein: CASSSPQSRTDTQYF.